The 28 T cell receptor beta chains reported below all come from one sample, sequenced in a study of OX40 agonist ivuxolimab in advanced cancers. Sequenced by immunoSEQ multiplex PCR; TCRdb stores in-frame clones only, minus some. The sample lists 70,000 or so clones; over 60% were seen once. This sample comprised CD4+ or CD8+ T cells sorted from blood, obtained in a trial of the OX40 agonist ivuxolimab. The receptors stem from an adult with an advanced solid tumor such as melanoma, head and neck, liver or kidney cancer.

The V gene is TRBV5-6, the J gene TRBJ1-2; D is perhaps TRBD1 (5 bases). Germline V gene lookup returns CDR1 SGHDT and CDR2 YYEEEE. V gave up 1 base and J gave up 6 bases, with 10 bases separating them. The CDR3 consists of 13 residues. The CDR3 is CASSLPRAHGYTF. The CDR3 region has the DNA TGTGCCAGCAGCTTGCCCAGGGCTCATGGCTACACCTTC.

The J gene is TRBJ2-7, the V gene TRBV5-1; 8 bases align to TRBD1. The CDR3 covers 14 residues. Germline CDR1 SGHRS, CDR2 YFSETQ. After removal of 4 bases from V and 0 bases from J, the junction contained 3 bases not matched to a gene. This CDR3 is CASSQGASSYEQYF. The CDR3, as DNA: TGCGCCAGCAGCCAGGGGGCTTCCTCCTACGAGCAGTACTTC. Variable domain in full (rest from reference TRBV5-1 and TRBJ2-7): KAGVTQTPRYLIKTRGQQVTLSCSPISGHRSVSWYQQTPGQGLQFLFEYFSETQRNKGNFPGRFSGRQFSNSRSEMNVSTLELGDSALYLCASSQGASSYEQYFGPGTRLTVT.

The chain links TRBV27 to TRBJ2-7, with 9 bases lining up with TRBD1. This CDR3 region has 15 residues. V lost 7 bases and J lost 4; bases outside the gene matches: 11. Germline CDR1 reads MNHEY; CDR2 reads SMNVEV (reference sequence). The DNA for the CDR3 is TGTGCCAGCAAATCTGGGACAGGGCGACTTTACGAGCAGTACTTC. It yields the protein CASKSGTGRLYEQYF.

This chain links TRBV18 with TRBJ1-1, with 8 bases lining up with TRBD1. V gave up 6 bases and J gave up 6 bases; unmatched junction bases: 12. The CDR3 covers 15 residues. Germline V CDR1 and CDR2: KGHSH, LQKENI. The CDR3: CASSRSGGAWSEAFF. In DNA form, the CDR3 reads TGTGCCAGCTCTCGATCAGGGGGCGCGTGGTCTGAAGCTTTCTTT.

The table lists this clone with a count of one. This chain uses TRBV18 with TRBJ2-3; D remains unclear. This CDR3 has 14 residues. Trimming took 2 bases from V and 2 from J, leaving 8 bases between them. The germline V gene has CDR1 KGHSH and CDR2 LQKENI. CDR3 nucleotide sequence: TGTGCCAGCTCACCAGCCAGTTACACAGATACGCAGTATTTT. It specifies CASSPASYTDTQYF.

V usage is TRBV2 and J usage is TRBJ2-5; TRBD1 matches 12 bases. V trimming: 1 base; J trimming: 4 bases; junction bases outside the gene matches: 13. This CDR3 has 19 residues. The germline V gene has CDR1 SNHLY and CDR2 FYNNEI. The CDR3 is CASSEEGWTGTGGRETQYF. CDR3 DNA sequence: TGTGCCAGCAGTGAAGAAGGTTGGACCGGGACAGGGGGCCGAGAGACCCAGTACTTC.

The chain's CDR3 is CASSLAGAGAKETQYF. As DNA, the CDR3 is TGTGCCAGCAGCTTAGCGGGAGCGGGAGCCAAAGAGACCCAGTACTTC. V is TRBV7-9 and J is TRBJ2-5; 8 nucleotides agree with TRBD2. CDR3 size: 16 residues. Germline-derived CDR1 and CDR2 are SEHNR and FQNEAQ (reference sequence). J gave up 3 bases and V 0 bases, and 6 bases lay outside the gene matches.

This clone was detected a few times. This rearrangement joins TRBV5-1 to TRBJ2-1, with 14 nucleotides matching TRBD2. CDR3 length equals 17 residues. V shed 3 bases and J 9 bases; nucleotides not matched to a gene: 11. Germline CDR1 SGHRS, CDR2 YFSETQ. CDR3 loop: CASSWRLAGGRYTEQFF. The CDR3 nucleotides read TGCGCCAGCAGCTGGCGACTAGCGGGAGGGCGGTATACTGAGCAGTTCTTC.

The genes are TRBV6-1 and TRBJ2-1; D gene uncertain. Trimming shortened V by 2 bases and J by 5 bases, and 7 bases separated the two germline ends. CDR1 and CDR2 from the germline V gene are MNHNS and SASEGT. The CDR3 has 13 amino acids. The CDR3 bases are TGTGCCAGCAGTGAACAAGCTAACAATGAGCAGTTCTTC. Translation gives CASSEQANNEQFF.

The V and J genes are TRBV27 and TRBJ1-1; possibly TRBD1 for D (6 bases). This CDR3 has 14 residues. From germline, CDR1 is MNHEY and CDR2 SMNVEV (reference sequence). With 6 bases removed from V and 1 base from J, the gap between germline ends came to 12 bases. Here the CDR3 reads CASRKQGANTEAFF. The DNA for the CDR3 is TGTGCCAGCAGGAAACAGGGTGCGAACACTGAAGCTTTCTTT.

The chain carries TRBV19 and TRBJ2-3; D is possibly TRBD1 (5 bases). Germline CDR1 LNHDA, CDR2 SQIVND (reference sequence). V lost 0 bases and J lost 7, with 8 bases in between. The CDR3 runs 13 residues. The DNA for the CDR3 is TGTGCCAGTAGTATAGAGCGACAGAATACGCAGTATTTT. Amino acid sequence: CASSIERQNTQYF.

The gene calls are TRBV7-9 and TRBJ2-5; D unclear. The CDR3 extends over 14 amino acids. The germline CDR1 and CDR2 sequences are SEHNR and FQNEAQ (reference sequence). Trimming stripped 3 bases from V and 5 bases from J, with 13 bases between. The CDR3 region has the DNA TGTGCCAGCAGCTTTGCGGTCGGTCAGGAGACCCAGTACTTC. Translation gives CASSFAVGQETQYF.

This chain uses TRBV28 with TRBJ1-1; D not certain. The V end was cut by 3 bases, the J end by 5 bases, with 10 bases between. Germline assignment: CDR1 MDHEN and CDR2 SYDVKM. The CDR3 is 13 amino acids. CDR3 coding DNA: TGTGCCAGCAGTTTGGGTCCTGGGACTGAAGCTTTCTTT. Translation: CASSLGPGTEAFF.

The V call is TRBV12-5, the J call TRBJ2-1; D ambiguous. V was clipped by 6 bases and J by 7 bases, with 10 bases between them. The germline V gene has CDR1 LGHNT and CDR2 FRNRAP. The CDR3 length is 12 residues. For the CDR3, the DNA is TGTGCTAGTGGCCTGCAGTTTAATGAGCAGTTCTTC. Its protein is CASGLQFNEQFF.

This clone is medium-sized. V usage is TRBV4-1 and J usage is TRBJ1-4, with D unclear. The CDR3 covers 11 residues. Trimming took off 0 bases at V and 11 bases at J, with 4 bases between the two ends. Germline CDR1 is MGHRA and CDR2 is YSYEKL. CDR3 region: CASSQERKLFF. The CDR3 DNA reads TGCGCCAGCAGCCAAGAACGGAAACTGTTTTTT.

V is TRBV2 and J is TRBJ2-3; 8 positions agree with TRBD2. Trimming at V came to 6 bases and at J to 2 bases, leaving 4 bases not matched to a gene. Germline CDR1 and CDR2: SNHLY and FYNNEI. CDR3 size: 14 residues. The CDR3 region has the DNA TGTGCCAGCAGAGGACTAGCCCTCACAGATACGCAGTATTTT. Amino acids: CASRGLALTDTQYF.

This clone showed up just a few times. The genes are TRBV14 and TRBJ1-3; D is undetermined. Trimming left V 4 bases short and J 0 bases short, with 13 bases between. The CDR3 is 16 residues long. Germline CDR1 is SGHDN and CDR2 is FVKESK. The DNA for the CDR3 is TGTGCCAGCAGCCCTCGGACGGGAAGCTCTGGAAACACCATATATTTT. Amino acids: CASSPRTGSSGNTIYF.

This chain's CDR3 is CARKWTGPNTEAFF. The CDR3 DNA sequence: TGTGCCAGAAAGTGGACAGGGCCGAACACTGAAGCTTTCTTT. The J gene is TRBJ1-1, the V gene TRBV6-4; 8 bases match TRBD1. This CDR3 region has 14 residues. CDR1 is MRHNA, CDR2 SNTAGT, per germline. J gave up 1 base and V 9 bases, and 7 bases lay outside the gene matches.

The rearrangement uses TRBV6-1 and TRBJ1-2; 9 bases fit TRBD1. This CDR3 contains 16 residues. The V and J ends lost 4 bases and 4 bases, in that order; junction bases with no gene match: 10. Germline assignment: CDR1 MNHNS and CDR2 SASEGT. CDR3 coding DNA: TGTGCCAGCAGTGCAACAGGGGGCAAGGCTTTCTATGGCTACACCTTC. As protein: CASSATGGKAFYGYTF.

The CDR3 DNA is TGTGCCAGCAGTCGAGACGATGTATATGGCTACACCTTC. Encoded protein: CASSRDDVYGYTF. This chain links TRBV6-1 with TRBJ1-2; D gene unclear. The V gene lost 5 bases and the J gene lost 5 bases, with 12 bases spanning the gap. The CDR3 contains 13 residues. Germline lookup yields CDR1 MNHNS and CDR2 SASEGT.

V gene TRBV4-1 combines with J gene TRBJ2-7, with 10 bases matching TRBD2. This CDR3 comprises 14 residues. Trimming took 4 bases from V and 5 from J; bases not matched to a gene: 5. The germline V gene has CDR1 MGHRA and CDR2 YSYEKL. The CDR3: CASSPGTSVHEQYF. The CDR3 DNA follows: TGCGCCAGCAGCCCTGGGACTAGCGTCCACGAGCAGTACTTC.

The chain couples TRBV5-4 to TRBJ2-7; 9 nucleotides align to TRBD2. Per germline, CDR1 SGHNT and CDR2 YYREEE (reference sequence). There are 16 residues in the CDR3. V was pared by 0 bases and J by 4 bases, with 8 bases of the junction left unmatched. The CDR3 sequence is CASSLGGGRAKYEQYF. The DNA of the CDR3 is TGTGCCAGCAGCTTGGGGGGCGGGAGGGCCAAATACGAGCAGTACTTC.

In nucleotides, the CDR3 is TGCGCCAGCAGCCAAGTTTATAAGCCGGGACTGTTTTTT. This encodes CASSQVYKPGLFF. The chain combines TRBV4-1 with TRBJ1-4, with D unclear. Trimming stripped 1 base from V and 13 bases from J, with 13 bases between. Germline CDR1 reads MGHRA; CDR2 reads YSYEKL. The CDR3 contains 13 residues.

The chain links TRBV5-1 to TRBJ2-1, with 10 bases matching TRBD2. Germline V gives CDR1 SGHRS, CDR2 YFSETQ. This CDR3 is 15 amino acids long. V was clipped by 5 bases and J by 4 bases; unmatched bases: 6. As DNA, the CDR3 is TGCGCCAGCAGTTCGGGACTAGCGATTTACAATGAGCAGTTCTTC. This codes for CASSSGLAIYNEQFF.

The chain is built from TRBV6-6 and TRBJ1-2; 8 bases fit TRBD1. CDR1 and CDR2 from the germline V gene are MNHNY and SVGAGI (reference sequence). CDR3 length: 14 residues. The junction had 10 bases not matched to a gene; V was cut back by 7 bases and J by 6 bases. Written as DNA, the CDR3 is TGTGCCAGCACTTTGCCGGACAGGGCGAATGGCTACACCTTC. This translates into CASTLPDRANGYTF.

The chain recombines TRBV6-6 with TRBJ2-5; unclear D gene. Near its end, the DNA agrees better with TRBJ2-7, so the J call may be wrong. The CDR3 loop spans 14 amino acids. Germline V gives CDR1 MNHNY, CDR2 SVGAGI (reference sequence). The CDR3 sequence is CASTRSAGWYEQYF. The CDR3 nucleotides are TGTGCCAGCACTCGGTCTGCAGGTTGGTACGAGCAGTACTTC.

This clone was counted a few times. The V call is TRBV2, the J call TRBJ1-5; possible D gene TRBD1, 6 bases. The germline gives CDR1 SNHLY, CDR2 FYNNEI. V was cut by 7 bases and J by 7 bases, with 14 bases left in between. CDR3 length equals 13 residues. The CDR3 DNA is TGTGCCAGCACTCGGGGGCCCGGGCAGCCCCAGCATTTT. Its protein is CASTRGPGQPQHF.

The chain is built from TRBV21-1 and TRBJ2-1; the DNA was not used to check the table's D call, TRBD2. TRBV21-1 is described as a pseudogene. CDR3 size: 16 residues. The DNA of the CDR3 is TGTGCCAGCAGCAACGGACTAGCGGGAGGACACAATGAGCAGTTCTTC. Its translation is CASSNGLAGGHNEQFF.